The rows below give T cell receptor beta chains drawn from one sample of a study of shared clonotypes between healthy human individuals. Libraries were prepared by immunoSEQ multiplex PCR; TCRdb keeps only in-frame clonotypes and omits some of them. Of over a million clones in the sample, about 80% were seen once. The sample was memory CD4+ T cells from PBMCs. The receptors were sampled from a man aged 18-30 years in good health. Some clones in this sample may be carry-over from other donors' samples. The CDR3 runs from the conserved cysteine through the conserved F or W.

J: TRBJ1-1; V: TRBV6-6; CDR3: CASSYLGTGNTEAFF
J: TRBJ2-1; V: TRBV4-1; CDR3: CASSQSGTRLNEQFF
J: TRBJ2-3; V: TRBV27; CDR3: CASSLQQGRLYF
J: TRBJ2-1; V: TRBV7-8; CDR3: CASSLARLAGTGEQFF
J: TRBJ2-5; V: TRBV28; CDR3: CASSFGHNDNDQETQYF
J: TRBJ1-4; V: TRBV5-4; CDR3: CASSSTLAGSNEKLFF
J: TRBJ1-2; V: TRBV6-5; CDR3: CASSYSGRYGYTF
J: TRBJ1-2; V: TRBV4-1; CDR3: CASSYASGGIPDGYTF
J: TRBJ2-7; V: TRBV2; CDR3: CASRAGTSGSGYF
J: TRBJ1-1; V: TRBV15; CDR3: CATSRDTGNTEAFF
J: TRBJ2-3; V: TRBV2; CDR3: CASSGLAGTDTQYF
J: TRBJ2-5; V: TRBV7-2; CDR3: CASSFGGASETQYF
J: TRBJ2-2; V: TRBV27; CDR3: CASSQTGLAGVGGELFF
J: TRBJ2-5; V: TRBV27; CDR3: CASSNHGTEETQYF
J: TRBJ2-7; V: TRBV7-8; CDR3: CASSQTRDSYEQYF
J: TRBJ2-2; V: TRBV7-9; CDR3: CASSLTRDSGELFF
J: TRBJ2-5; V: TRBV25-1; CDR3: CASSEYNGIYQETQYF
J: TRBJ2-7; V: TRBV2; CDR3: CASRPNTNEQYF
J: TRBJ2-5; V: TRBV28; CDR3: CASSLPGQGAKTQYF
J: TRBJ2-1; V: TRBV4-3; CDR3: CASSQEAFYSSYNEQFF
J: TRBJ2-1; V: TRBV7-8; CDR3: CASSLSNWGLAGPYNEQFF
J: TRBJ1-1; V: TRBV5-1; CDR3: CASSFVGGVANTEAFF
J: TRBJ2-1; V: TRBV6-5; CDR3: CASSYSSGRTNEQFF
J: TRBJ2-7; V: TRBV6-1; CDR3: CASSEHRYEQYF
J: TRBJ2-5; V: TRBV5-1; CDR3: CASSLMTENEAQYF
J: TRBJ2-3; V: TRBV6-4; CDR3: CASSEQGQGADTQYF
J: TRBJ1-5; V: TRBV6-1; CDR3: CASNTGPYQPQHF
J: TRBJ2-5; V: TRBV6-5; CDR3: CASSYSRTTVVETQYF
J: TRBJ2-1; V: TRBV7-9; CDR3: CASSLPGVEQFF
J: TRBJ1-3; V: TRBV11-2; CDR3: CASSLRTISGNTIYF
J: TRBJ1-2; V: TRBV2; CDR3: CASSEREDFYGYTF
J: TRBJ2-7; V: TRBV19; CDR3: CASGLSTAGYEQYF
J: TRBJ1-1; V: TRBV28; CDR3: CASSLGGGLTEAFF
J: TRBJ2-5; V: TRBV28; CDR3: CASTPGGLPETQYF
J: TRBJ1-5; V: TRBV19; CDR3: CASSSQRGQPQHF
J: TRBJ2-7; V: TRBV20-1; CDR3: CSAGSYEQYF
J: TRBJ2-1; V: TRBV5-1; CDR3: CASSLAPSGRVNEQFF